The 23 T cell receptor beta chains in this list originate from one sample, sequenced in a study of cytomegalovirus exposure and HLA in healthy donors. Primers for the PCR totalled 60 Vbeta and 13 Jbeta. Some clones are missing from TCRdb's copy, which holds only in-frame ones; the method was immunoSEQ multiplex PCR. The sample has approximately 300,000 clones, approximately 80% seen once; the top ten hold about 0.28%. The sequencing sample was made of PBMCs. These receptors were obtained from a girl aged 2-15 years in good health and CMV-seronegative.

Written as DNA, the CDR3 is TGTGCCAGCAGCCATGGACTAGCGGGGATCTACGAGCAGTACTTC. This translates into CASSHGLAGIYEQYF. The J gene is TRBJ2-7, the V gene TRBV14; 12 bases are a match to TRBD2. This CDR3 has 15 amino acids. Germline V gives CDR1 SGHDN, CDR2 FVKESK. The V gene end was trimmed by 3 bases and the J gene end by 3 bases; junction bases not matched to a gene: 3. Complete variable domain (other parts from reference TRBV14 and TRBJ2-7): EAGVTQFPSHSVIEKGQTVTLRCDPISGHDNLYWYRRVMGKEIKFLLHFVKESKQDESGMPNNRFLAERTGGTYSTLKVQPAELEDSGVYFCASSHGLAGIYEQYFGPGTRLTVT.

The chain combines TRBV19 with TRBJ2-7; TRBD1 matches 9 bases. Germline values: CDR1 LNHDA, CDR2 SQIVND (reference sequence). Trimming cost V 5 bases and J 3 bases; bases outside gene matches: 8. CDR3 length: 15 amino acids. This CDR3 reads CASSLPGTGYYEQYF. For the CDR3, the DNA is TGTGCCAGTAGTCTGCCCGGGACAGGGTACTACGAGCAGTACTTC.

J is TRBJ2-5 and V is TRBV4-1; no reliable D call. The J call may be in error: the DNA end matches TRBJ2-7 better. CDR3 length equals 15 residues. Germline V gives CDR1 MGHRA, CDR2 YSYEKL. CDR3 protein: CASSQEEIQYYEQYF. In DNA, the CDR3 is TGCGCCAGCAGCCAAGAGGAAATTCAGTACTACGAGCAGTACTTC.

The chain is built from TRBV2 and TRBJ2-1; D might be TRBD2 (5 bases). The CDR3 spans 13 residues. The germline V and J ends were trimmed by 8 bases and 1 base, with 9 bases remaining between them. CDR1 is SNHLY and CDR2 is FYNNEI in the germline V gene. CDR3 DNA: TGTGCCAGCGAGGAGGAGTCCTACAATGAGCAGTTCTTC. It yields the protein CASEEESYNEQFF.

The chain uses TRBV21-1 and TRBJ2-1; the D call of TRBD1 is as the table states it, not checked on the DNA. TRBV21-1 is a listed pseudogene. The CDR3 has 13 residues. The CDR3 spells CASNSSSYNEQFF. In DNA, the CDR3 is TGTGCCAGTAACAGCAGCTCCTACAATGAGCAGTTCTTC.

CDR3 loop: CASSQAPLLGQPQHF. DNA of the CDR3: TGCGCCAGCAGCCAAGCCCCCCTTTTGGGCCAGCCCCAGCATTTT. The J gene is TRBJ1-5, the V gene TRBV4-1; no clear D. The CDR3 length is 15 residues. Trimming cost V 1 base and J 7 bases, with 14 bases left between them. Germline-derived CDR1 and CDR2 are MGHRA and YSYEKL.

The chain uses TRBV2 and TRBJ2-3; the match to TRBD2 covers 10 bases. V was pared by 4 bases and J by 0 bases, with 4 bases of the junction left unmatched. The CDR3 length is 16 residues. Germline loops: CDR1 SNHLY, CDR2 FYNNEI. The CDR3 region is CASSGTSGISTDTQYF. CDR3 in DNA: TGTGCCAGCAGTGGGACTAGCGGAATTAGCACAGATACGCAGTATTTT.

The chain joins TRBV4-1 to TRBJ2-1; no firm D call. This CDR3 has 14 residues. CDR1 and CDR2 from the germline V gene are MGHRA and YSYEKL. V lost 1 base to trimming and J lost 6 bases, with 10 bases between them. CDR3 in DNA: TGCGCCAGCAGCCAAGGACTTCCACCCAATGAGCAGTTCTTC. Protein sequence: CASSQGLPPNEQFF.

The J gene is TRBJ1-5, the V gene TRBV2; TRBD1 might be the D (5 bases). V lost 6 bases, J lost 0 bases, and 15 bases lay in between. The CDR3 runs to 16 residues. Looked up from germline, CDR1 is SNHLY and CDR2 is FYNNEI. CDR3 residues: CASRDQDNHSNQPQHF. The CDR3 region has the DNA TGTGCCAGCAGGGATCAGGACAACCATAGCAATCAGCCCCAGCATTTT.

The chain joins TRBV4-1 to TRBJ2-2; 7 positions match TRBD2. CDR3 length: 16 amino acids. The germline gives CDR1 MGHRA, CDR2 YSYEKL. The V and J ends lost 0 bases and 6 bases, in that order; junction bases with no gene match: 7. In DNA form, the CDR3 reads TGCGCCAGCAGCCAAGACGGCGGGGGTCGGGCCGGGGAGCTGTTTTTT. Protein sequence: CASSQDGGGRAGELFF.

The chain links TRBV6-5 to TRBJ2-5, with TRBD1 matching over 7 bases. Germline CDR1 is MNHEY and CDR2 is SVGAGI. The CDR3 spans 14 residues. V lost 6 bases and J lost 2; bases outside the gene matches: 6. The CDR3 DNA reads TGTGCCAGCAGACTACAGGGGTCTCAAGAGACCCAGTACTTC. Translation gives CASRLQGSQETQYF.

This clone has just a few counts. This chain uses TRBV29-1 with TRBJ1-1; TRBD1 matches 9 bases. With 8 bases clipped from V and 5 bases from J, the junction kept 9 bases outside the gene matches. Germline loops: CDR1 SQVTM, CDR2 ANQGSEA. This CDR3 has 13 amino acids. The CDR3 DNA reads TGCAGCACCTCGGACAGGGGTGGGACTGAAGCTTTCTTT. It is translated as CSTSDRGGTEAFF.

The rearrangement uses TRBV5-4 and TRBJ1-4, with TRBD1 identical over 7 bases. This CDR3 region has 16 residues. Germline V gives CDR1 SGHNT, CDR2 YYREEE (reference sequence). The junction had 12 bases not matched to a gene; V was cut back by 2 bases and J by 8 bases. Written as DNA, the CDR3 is TGTGCCAGCAGCTTACGATCAGGGGGGCAGGGGGAAAAACTGTTTTTT. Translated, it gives CASSLRSGGQGEKLFF.

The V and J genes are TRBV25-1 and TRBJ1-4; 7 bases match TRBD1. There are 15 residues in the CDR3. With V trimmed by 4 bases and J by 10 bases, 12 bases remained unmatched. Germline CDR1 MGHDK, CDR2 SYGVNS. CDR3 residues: CASSGSDRVVGKLFF. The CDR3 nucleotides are TGTGCCAGCAGTGGCTCCGACAGGGTTGTTGGAAAACTGTTTTTT.

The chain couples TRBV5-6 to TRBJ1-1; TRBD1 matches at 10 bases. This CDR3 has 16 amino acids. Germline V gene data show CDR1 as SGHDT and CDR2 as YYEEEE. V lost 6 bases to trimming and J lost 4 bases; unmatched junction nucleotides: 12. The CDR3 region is CASNVRPGTGVTEAFF. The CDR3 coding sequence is TGTGCCAGCAACGTAAGACCCGGGACAGGGGTCACTGAAGCTTTCTTT.

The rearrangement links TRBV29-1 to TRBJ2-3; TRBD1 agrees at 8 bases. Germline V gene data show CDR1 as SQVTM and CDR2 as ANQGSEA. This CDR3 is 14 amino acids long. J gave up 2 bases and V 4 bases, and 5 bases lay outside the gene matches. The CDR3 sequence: CSVVGQVFTDTQYF. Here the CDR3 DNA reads TGCAGCGTTGTGGGACAGGTATTCACAGATACGCAGTATTTT.

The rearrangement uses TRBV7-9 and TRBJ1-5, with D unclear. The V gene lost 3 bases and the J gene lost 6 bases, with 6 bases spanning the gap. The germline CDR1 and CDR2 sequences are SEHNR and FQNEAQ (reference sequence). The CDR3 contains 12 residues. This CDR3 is CASSFLAQPQHF. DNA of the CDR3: TGTGCCAGCAGCTTTTTGGCTCAGCCCCAGCATTTT.

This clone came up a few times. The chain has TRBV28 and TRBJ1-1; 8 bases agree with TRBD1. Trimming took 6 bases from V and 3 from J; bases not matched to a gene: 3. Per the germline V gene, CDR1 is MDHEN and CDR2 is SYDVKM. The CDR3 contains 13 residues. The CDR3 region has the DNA TGTGCCAGCAGCCAGACAGGGGACACTGAAGCTTTCTTT. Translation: CASSQTGDTEAFF.

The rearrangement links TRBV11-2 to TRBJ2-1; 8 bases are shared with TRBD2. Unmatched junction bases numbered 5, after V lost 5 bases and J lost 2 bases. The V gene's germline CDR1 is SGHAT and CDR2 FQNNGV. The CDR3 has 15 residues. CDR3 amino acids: CASSELRGAYNEQFF. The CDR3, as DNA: TGTGCCAGCAGCGAGCTGCGGGGGGCCTACAATGAGCAGTTCTTC.

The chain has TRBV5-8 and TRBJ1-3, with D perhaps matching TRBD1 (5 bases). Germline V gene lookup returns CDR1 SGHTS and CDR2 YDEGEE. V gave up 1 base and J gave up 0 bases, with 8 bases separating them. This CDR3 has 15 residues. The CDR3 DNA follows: TGTGCCAGCAGCTTGTTGCAGGGCTCTGGAAACACCATATATTTT. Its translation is CASSLLQGSGNTIYF.

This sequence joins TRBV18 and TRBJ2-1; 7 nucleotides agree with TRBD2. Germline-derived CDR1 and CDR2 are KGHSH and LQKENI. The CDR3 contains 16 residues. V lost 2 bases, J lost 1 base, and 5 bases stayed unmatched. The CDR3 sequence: CASSPLRLASYNEQFF. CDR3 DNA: TGTGCCAGCTCACCATTACGACTAGCTTCCTACAATGAGCAGTTCTTC.

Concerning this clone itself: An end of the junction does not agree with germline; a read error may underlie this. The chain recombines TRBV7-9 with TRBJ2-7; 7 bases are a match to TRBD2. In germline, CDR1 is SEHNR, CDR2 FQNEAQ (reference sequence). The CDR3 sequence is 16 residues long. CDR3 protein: CSSSLPPGGNFYEQYF. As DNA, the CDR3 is TGTTCCAGCAGCTTGCCCCCCGGGGGGAACTTCTACGAGCAGTACTTC.

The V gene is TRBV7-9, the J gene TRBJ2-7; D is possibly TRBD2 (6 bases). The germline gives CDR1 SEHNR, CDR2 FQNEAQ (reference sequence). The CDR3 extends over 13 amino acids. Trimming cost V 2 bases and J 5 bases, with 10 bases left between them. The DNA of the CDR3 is TGTGCCAGCAGCTTACTACTAGCTCACGAGCAGTACTTC. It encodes CASSLLLAHEQYF.